These 26 T cell receptor beta chains were all obtained from the same sample, sequenced in a study of shared clonotypes between healthy human individuals. The protocol was immunoSEQ multiplex PCR, while the TCRdb copy is restricted to in-frame clones and leaves out a portion. The table records some 1,100,000 clones, 78% of them present only once. Sequences were obtained from memory CD4+ T cells from PBMCs. Subset: CD45RA-negative fraction. These receptors were collected from a man younger than 35 in good health. Some clones in this sample may be carry-over from other donors' samples.

This chain uses TRBV18 with TRBJ2-1, with a tentative D call TRBD2 (6 bases). This CDR3 is 13 amino acids long. The germline V gene has CDR1 KGHSH and CDR2 LQKENI. Trimming removed 8 bases at V and 8 bases at J, with 16 bases between. The CDR3 region is CASRGTGSDEQFF. The CDR3 nucleotides read TGTGCCAGCCGCGGGACTGGCAGCGATGAGCAGTTCTTC. The variable domain in full, with the rest retrieved from reference TRBV18 and TRBJ2-1, is NAGVMQNPRHLVRRRGQEARLRCSPMKGHSHVYWYRQLPEEGLKFMVYLQKENIIDESGMPKERFSAEFPKEGPSILRIQQVVRGDSAAYFCASRGTGSDEQFFGPGTRLTVL.

In this sample, this clone turned up once. This chain connects TRBV5-5 to TRBJ1-1; no definite D call. Looked up from germline, CDR1 is SGHKS and CDR2 is YYEKEE (reference sequence). The CDR3 sequence is 14 residues long. V was pared by 0 bases and J by 1 base, with 7 bases between. This CDR3 reads CASSLDTRNTEAFF. CDR3 DNA: TGTGCCAGCAGCTTGGACACGCGGAACACTGAAGCTTTCTTT.

The gene calls are TRBV10-3 and TRBJ2-2, with D maybe TRBD1 (7 bases). The CDR3 covers 19 residues. V lost 6 bases and J lost 0, with 23 bases in between. The germline V gene encodes CDR1 ENHRY and CDR2 SYGVKD. The CDR3 nucleotides read TGTGCCATCAGGGACAGGTTAAGGAGCGGGCCTGCGAACACCGGGGAGCTGTTTTTT. It codes for CAIRDRLRSGPANTGELFF.

The J gene is TRBJ2-7, the V gene TRBV11-2, with D tentatively TRBD1 (5 bases). Germline CDR1 is SGHAT and CDR2 is FQNNGV. Trimming stripped 0 bases from V and 0 bases from J, with 12 bases between. The CDR3 extends over 16 amino acids. This CDR3 reads CASSLEADTYSYEQYF. The CDR3 DNA follows: TGTGCCAGCAGCTTAGAGGCGGACACATACTCCTACGAGCAGTACTTC.

This clone appeared once. The DNA of the CDR3 is TGTGCCAGCAGAGTCTCCTACAATGAGCAGTTCTTC. This sequence encodes CASRVSYNEQFF. The V and J genes are TRBV28 and TRBJ2-1; D is uncertain. Germline CDR1 is MDHEN and CDR2 is SYDVKM. The CDR3 length is 12 residues. Trimming stripped 6 bases from V and 0 bases from J, with 3 bases between.

This clone was observed a handful of times. The CDR3 protein is CASSQDYGNTQYF. In DNA form, the CDR3 reads TGCGCCAGCAGCCAAGATTACGGCAATACGCAGTATTTT. The chain uses TRBV4-3 and TRBJ2-3; the D is unclear. With 0 bases removed from V and 7 bases from J, the gap between germline ends came to 8 bases. The germline gives CDR1 LGHNA, CDR2 YSLEER. The CDR3 runs to 13 residues.

This clone appeared a few times. The chain recombines TRBV18 with TRBJ1-3; no definite D call. CDR1 and CDR2 from the germline V gene are KGHSH and LQKENI. This CDR3 spans 15 amino acids. V was clipped by 6 bases and J by 0 bases, with 12 bases between them. CDR3 DNA sequence: TGTGCCAGCTCCTGGGCAACGACCTCTGGAAACACCATATATTTT. This sequence encodes CASSWATTSGNTIYF.

The CDR3 DNA follows: TGCGCCAGCAGCTTGGTTGGTGGGGAATCCTACGAGCAGTACTTC. It specifies CASSLVGGESYEQYF. The V and J genes are TRBV5-1 and TRBJ2-7; D is ambiguous. This CDR3 is 15 amino acids long. Per germline, CDR1 SGHRS and CDR2 YFSETQ. The germline V and J ends were trimmed by 0 bases and 1 base, with 11 bases remaining between them.

The chain recombines TRBV11-3 with TRBJ2-5; D gene ambiguous. V was trimmed by 0 bases and J by 1 base, leaving 9 bases between them. This CDR3 spans 15 amino acids. Looked up from germline, CDR1 is SGHNT and CDR2 is YENEEA. In DNA, the CDR3 is TGTGCCAGCAGCTTAGAGGGTTCAGCCCAAGAGACCCAGTACTTC. Its translation is CASSLEGSAQETQYF.

V is TRBV28 and J is TRBJ2-1; 10 positions match TRBD1. V dropped 6 bases and J dropped 6; count of bases not matched to a gene: 8. CDR1 and CDR2 from the germline V gene are MDHEN and SYDVKM. The CDR3 runs to 15 residues. DNA for the CDR3: TGTGCCAGCAGCCGACAGGGGGCAAGGGTCAATGAGCAGTTCTTC. Encoded protein: CASSRQGARVNEQFF. The full variable domain, in which reference TRBV28 and TRBJ2-1 provide the parts outside the CDR3, is DVKVTQSSRYLVKRTGEKVFLECVQDMDHENMFWYRQDPGLGLRLIYFSYDVKMKEKGDIPEGYSVSREKKERFSLILESASTNQTSMYLCASSRQGARVNEQFFGPGTRLTVL.

The chain is built from TRBV18 and TRBJ1-1; D is undetermined. Germline lookup yields CDR1 KGHSH and CDR2 LQKENI. The V gene lost 4 bases and the J gene lost 4 bases, with 22 bases spanning the gap. The CDR3 has 17 amino acids. The CDR3 sequence is CASSQRAVVLGSTEAFF. The CDR3 bases are TGTGCCAGCTCACAACGAGCAGTCGTCCTGGGTAGCACTGAAGCTTTCTTT.

The count of this clone is one. The chain links TRBV6-6 to TRBJ2-5, with 10 bases matching TRBD1. Germline V gene data show CDR1 as MNHNY and CDR2 as SVGAGI (reference sequence). Germline trimming cut 2 bases from V and 6 bases from J; bases unmatched to any gene: 3. The CDR3 contains 14 residues. The CDR3 nucleotides read TGTGCCAGCAGTTACCGGACAGGGGGAAAGACCCAGTACTTC. Translation gives CASSYRTGGKTQYF.

This clone was observed once. Other DNA sequences of this sample code for an identical CDR3. This chain connects TRBV28 to TRBJ2-7; D remains unclear. Trimming pared 5 bases from V and 3 bases from J, leaving 8 bases between. Per the germline V gene, CDR1 is MDHEN and CDR2 is SYDVKM. The CDR3 loop spans 12 amino acids. Here the CDR3 DNA reads TGTGCCAGCAGTCCCCGGATCTACGAGCAGTACTTC. Translated: CASSPRIYEQYF.

This clone was observed a handful of times. One end of the junction varies from germline; a read error may be responsible. The J gene is TRBJ2-2, the V gene TRBV20-1, with D maybe TRBD1 (7 bases). Per germline, CDR1 DFQATT and CDR2 SNEGSKA (reference sequence). This CDR3 spans 11 amino acids. The CDR3 loop is CSAIRGDSGVF. DNA of the CDR3: TGCAGTGCTATAAGGGGGGACAGCGGTGTTTTT.

This chain connects TRBV28 to TRBJ2-2; possible D gene TRBD1, 5 bases. Trimming took off 6 bases at V and 1 base at J, with 12 bases between the two ends. This CDR3 has 15 amino acids. The germline V gene has CDR1 MDHEN and CDR2 SYDVKM. In DNA form, the CDR3 reads TGTGCCAGCAGACCAAGCCAGGGGAACACCGGGGAGCTGTTTTTT. Its translation is CASRPSQGNTGELFF.

The sample holds many counts of this clone. This rearrangement joins TRBV27 to TRBJ1-5, with D uncertain. The CDR3 covers 13 residues. Looked up from germline, CDR1 is MNHEY and CDR2 is SMNVEV (reference sequence). The V end lost 0 bases, the J end lost 3 bases, and 3 bases lay between the germline ends. The CDR3 here is CASSLSFNQPQHF. The DNA for the CDR3 is TGTGCCAGCAGTTTATCGTTCAATCAGCCCCAGCATTTT.

V is TRBV6-1 and J is TRBJ2-7; 10 bases agree with TRBD2. The CDR3 spans 14 residues. CDR1 and CDR2 (germline): MNHNS, SASEGT. Trimming cost V 7 bases and J 3 bases; bases outside gene matches: 6. The CDR3 protein is CASNKASGSYEQYF. CDR3 coding DNA: TGTGCCAGCAACAAAGCTAGCGGGAGCTACGAGCAGTACTTC.

The V gene is TRBV6-5, the J gene TRBJ2-7; 7 bases are shared with TRBD1. Trimming at V came to 0 bases and at J to 8 bases, leaving 4 bases not matched to a gene. Germline assignment: CDR1 MNHEY and CDR2 SVGAGI. The CDR3 contains 13 residues. DNA of the CDR3: TGTGCCAGCAGTTACTCCGACAGGGATCAGCAGTACTTC. Translation: CASSYSDRDQQYF.

This chain joins TRBV18 and TRBJ2-7; D might be TRBD1 or TRBD2, each matching 7 bases. The CDR3 is made up of 15 amino acids. Germline V CDR1 and CDR2: KGHSH, LQKENI. The V gene lost 6 bases and the J gene lost 3 bases, with 18 bases spanning the gap. The CDR3 DNA is TGTGCCAGCTCGCAGGGGGGGAGCCTAAGCTACGAGCAGTACTTC. Protein product: CASSQGGSLSYEQYF. Drawing the rest from reference TRBV18 and TRBJ2-7, the complete variable domain is NAGVMQNPRHLVRRRGQEARLRCSPMKGHSHVYWYRQLPEEGLKFMVYLQKENIIDESGMPKERFSAEFPKEGPSILRIQQVVRGDSAAYFCASSQGGSLSYEQYFGPGTRLTVT.

In this sample, this clone turned up a few times. V usage is TRBV5-4 and J usage is TRBJ1-1; tentative D call: TRBD1 (6 bases). Germline CDR1 is SGHNT and CDR2 is YYREEE (reference sequence). The CDR3 is 15 amino acids. V gave up 10 bases and J gave up 4 bases, with 23 bases separating them. The CDR3 protein is CASSLVAGAGTEAFF. The CDR3 coding sequence is TGTGCCTCAAGCTTGGTCGCAGGGGCGGGCACTGAAGCTTTCTTT.

The chain recombines TRBV5-4 with TRBJ2-1; 9 bases agree with TRBD2. Germline V gene lookup returns CDR1 SGHNT and CDR2 YYREEE (reference sequence). Trimming cost V 2 bases and J 9 bases; bases outside gene matches: 12. The CDR3 is 16 amino acids. The CDR3 DNA follows: TGTGCCAGCAGCTTAGGGTCCCTAGCGGGAATCGGTGAGCAGTTCTTC. As protein: CASSLGSLAGIGEQFF.

The rearrangement joins TRBV15 to TRBJ2-7; D tentatively fits TRBD1 or TRBD2 (6 bases each). Trimming shortened V by 2 bases and J by 3 bases, and 11 bases separated the two germline ends. The CDR3 is made up of 14 amino acids. Looked up from germline, CDR1 is LNHNV and CDR2 is YYDKDF (reference sequence). The CDR3: CATSRRGAGYEQYF. CDR3 bases: TGTGCCACCAGCAGAAGGGGGGCAGGCTACGAGCAGTACTTC.

CDR3 nucleotide sequence: TGTGCCAGCAGTTTACAGGGGGCGGTTACTAATGAAAAACTGTTTTTT. Residues: CASSLQGAVTNEKLFF. The rearrangement joins TRBV27 to TRBJ1-4; the match to TRBD1 covers 8 bases. V lost 2 bases, J lost 2 bases, and 4 bases stayed unmatched. The CDR3 extends over 16 amino acids. Germline CDR1 and CDR2: MNHEY and SMNVEV (reference sequence). Based on the CDR3 plus reference TRBV27 and TRBJ1-4, the full variable domain is EAQVTQNPRYLITVTGKKLTVTCSQNMNHEYMSWYRQDPGLGLRQIYYSMNVEVTDKGDVPEGYKVSRKEKRNFPLILESPSPNQTSLYFCASSLQGAVTNEKLFFGSGTQLSVL.

A note on this clone: The junction does not match germline at one end; this may be a read error. The chain recombines TRBV20-1 with TRBJ2-1; a possible D gene is TRBD2 (6 bases). Germline CDR1 DFQATT, CDR2 SNEGSKA (reference sequence). The CDR3 totals 10 residues. The CDR3 sequence: CSPSANEQFF. The CDR3 DNA reads as TGCAGTCCTAGCGCCAATGAGCAGTTCTTC.

V is TRBV11-2 and J is TRBJ2-3, with a tentative D call TRBD2 (5 bases). CDR1 and CDR2 (germline): SGHAT, FQNNGV. The CDR3 extends over 13 amino acids. V was trimmed by 0 bases and J by 5 bases, leaving 6 bases between them. The CDR3 DNA reads as TGTGCCAGCAGCTTAGATGCGGGAGATACGCAGTATTTT. It encodes CASSLDAGDTQYF.

V and J are TRBV4-1 and TRBJ2-3; tentative D call: TRBD2 (5 bases). This CDR3 is 15 amino acids long. Germline V gene data show CDR1 as MGHRA and CDR2 as YSYEKL. V lost 5 bases, J lost 0 bases, and 12 bases lay in between. CDR3 bases: TGCGCCAGCAGCTTCGGAAGCGGAAGCACAGATACGCAGTATTTT. Amino acids: CASSFGSGSTDTQYF.